This T cell receptor (beta chain) was sequenced during a study of blood T cell repertoires in COVID-19 (TCRdb year 2020). Regarding the research as a whole: Samples from collaborators originated in the United States, Italy and Spain and spanned both the acute and convalescent phases of COVID-19. Where available, HLA class I and class II types were taken from metadata supplied by the sample provider and were not determined by assay-based typing. Samples came from the ongoing ImmuneRACE study (first 160 participants) plus 1,254 subjects from 6 global collaborators. The repertoires were released in a freely available public database intended as a resource for research on the immune response to SARS-CoV-2. The prospective study material was composed of cDNA or gDNA derived from T cells, B-cell-depleted T cells, or PBMCs. The sample metadata nearly always contained a de-identified subject ID, COVID-19 status, age in years and sex. The dataset comprised deeply sampled blood TCRbeta repertoires from subjects exposed to, actively infected with, or recovered from COVID-19. The study at large found these results: The quantity of clinical and demographic metadata differed by source and by participant and was supplied without curation.

TCRbeta CDR3 regions were amplified from genomic DNA by means of the immunoSEQ Assay, a bias-controlled multiplex PCR. The paper's processing steps were these. Within the assay, amplification of reference gene primers was used to estimate how many nucleated cells each sample contained. Sequence reads were collapsed and filtered to measure the absolute abundance of every unique TCRbeta CDR3 rearrangement. For each sample, productive Simpson clonality was calculated as the square root of Simpson's diversity index over productive rearrangements. TCRdb mirrors the immuneACCESS table, restricted to in-frame sequences. Some clones are absent from its copies; in checked studies, under half trace to an unresolved V gene, and the reason for the others is unknown. That table supplies the V and J calls and clone size; D and trimming were determined from the DNA. Recorded for this sample are 250,000 to 300,000 clones; around nine tenths of them occurred a single time. The ten largest make up 1.7% of the sample.

Counted from cysteine to phenylalanine, this CDR3 has 16 amino acids. CDR3 DNA only is kept here, 48 bases in frame from base 1. The germline V gene encodes CDR1 SGHRS and CDR2 YFSETQ. Compared with germline, V lacks 2 bases and J lacks 7 bases; bases without a gene match: 8. In the prospective study, participants were about 18 to 90 years old, resided in about two dozen geographic areas of the United States, and were enrolled through a virtual design. Cohort assignment in the prospective study relied on participant-reported clinical history from a screening survey and a study questionnaire. Recovered participants in ImmuneRACE Cohort 3 were defined as having two consecutive negative NP/OP PCR tests, clearance from a healthcare professional, or resolution of symptoms. In the prospective study, mobile phlebotomists collected whole blood, serum and a nasopharyngeal or oropharyngeal swab from each participant. Participants in the prospective study had the option to provide additional blood draws and questionnaires over a 2-month period. Blood samples from the prospective study were shipped frozen or at room temperature prior to DNA extraction.

A remark on this clone: Its antigen remains unidentified. Base qualities are missing; no much larger clone stands one base away.

This chain joins TRBV5-1 to TRBJ2-2; 10 nucleotides in the junction match TRBD1. This TCR came from a woman in her thirties or forties who had recovered from COVID-19. Source material: PBMCs or T cells enriched from blood (not recorded which). The CDR3: CASSLDRTGGIGELFF. The DNA sequence follows: TGCGCCAGCAGCTTAGATCGGACAGGGGGAATCGGGGAGCTGTTTTTT.